Listed below are T cell receptor beta chains from one sample, sequenced in a study of blood T cell repertoires in COVID-19. Produced via immunoSEQ multiplex PCR; TCRdb's table is partial and in-frame only. The table has fewer than 65,000 clones, 70% to 85% seen once. Material for sequencing was peripheral blood. These receptors originate from an older man with acute or convalescent COVID-19. Each CDR3 is given with its conserved first and last residue. The D gene is left open where the match is weak. For some rows the clone size is stated as once, few or many, or as a class when expanded; others skip it.

V: TRBV4-3
size: once
D: .
J: TRBJ1-2
CDR3: CASSQVVSRDNTPYGYTF
DNA: TGCGCCAGCAGCCAAGTCGTTTCCCGGGACAATACTCCCTATGGCTACACCTTC

V: TRBV5-1
size: .
D: .
J: TRBJ1-6
CDR3: CASSFGTINSPLHF
DNA: TGCGCCAGCAGCTTTGGGACAATAAATTCACCCCTCCACTTT

V: TRBV7-3
size: .
D: .
J: TRBJ1-3
CDR3: CASSPSSGNTIYF
DNA: TGTGCCAGCAGCCCGAGCTCTGGAAACACCATATATTTT

V: TRBV27
size: .
D: .
J: TRBJ2-1
CDR3: CASSETRDSVEQFF
DNA: TGTGCCAGCAGTGAAACCCGGGACTCTGTTGAGCAGTTCTTC

V: TRBV9
size: .
D: TRBD2
J: TRBJ2-5
CDR3: CASSVLGGQETQYF
DNA: TGTGCCAGCAGCGTATTGGGGGGGCAAGAGACCCAGTACTTC

V: TRBV7-9
size: .
D: .
J: TRBJ2-7
CDR3: CASSSLSYEQYF
DNA: TGTGCCAGCAGCTCTTTGTCCTACGAGCAGTACTTC

V: TRBV7-7
size: .
D: .
J: TRBJ2-7
CDR3: CASSLAGETYEQYF
DNA: TGTGCCAGCAGCTTAGCTGGGGAGACCTACGAGCAGTACTTC

V: TRBV7-6
size: .
D: .
J: TRBJ1-1
CDR3: CASREGGTEAFF
DNA: TGTGCCAGCAGGGAGGGCGGCACTGAAGCTTTCTTT

V: TRBV7-3
size: .
D: .
J: TRBJ2-3
CDR3: CASSLTAGGGGTDTQYF
DNA: TGTGCCAGCAGCTTAACCGCGGGCGGGGGCGGTACAGATACGCAGTATTTT

V: TRBV7-2
size: .
D: .
J: TRBJ2-3
CDR3: CASSVTTSTDTQYF
DNA: TGTGCCAGCAGCGTGACAACTAGCACAGATACGCAGTATTTT

V: TRBV19
size: .
D: .
J: TRBJ2-6
CDR3: CASSIDSGNGANVLTF
DNA: TGTGCCAGTAGTATAGACTCCGGGAATGGGGCCAACGTCCTGACTTTC

V: TRBV9
size: .
D: TRBD2
J: TRBJ2-3
CDR3: CASSVGGRATDTQYF
DNA: TGTGCCAGCAGCGTAGGCGGGAGGGCGACAGATACGCAGTATTTT

V: TRBV6-4
size: .
D: TRBD2
J: TRBJ2-3
CDR3: CASSSGSADTQYF
DNA: TGTGCCAGTTCTAGCGGGAGTGCAGATACGCAGTATTTT

V: TRBV4-1
size: .
D: .
J: TRBJ1-4
CDR3: CASSHEGRGNEKLFF
DNA: TGCGCCAGCAGCCACGAGGGGAGGGGTAATGAAAAACTGTTTTTT

V: TRBV19
size: few
D: .
J: TRBJ1-1
CDR3: CASSIGNTEAFF
DNA: TGTGCCAGTAGTATCGGTAACACTGAAGCTTTCTTT

V: TRBV18
size: .
D: .
J: TRBJ1-4
CDR3: CASSLTRGATNEKLFF
DNA: TGTGCCAGCTCCCTTACAAGAGGAGCAACTAATGAAAAACTGTTTTTT

V: TRBV19
size: .
D: .
J: TRBJ2-7
CDR3: CASSTQISYEQYF
DNA: TGTGCCAGTAGTACCCAGATCTCCTACGAGCAGTACTTC

V: TRBV28
size: .
D: .
J: TRBJ1-5
CDR3: CASSPTGWGNQPQHF
DNA: TGTGCCAGCAGTCCGACGGGTTGGGGCAATCAGCCCCAGCATTTT

V: TRBV3-1/TRBV3-2
size: .
D: .
J: TRBJ2-3
CDR3: CASSQDWRTDTQYF
DNA: TGTGCCAGCAGCCAAGATTGGAGGACGGATACGCAGTATTTT

V: TRBV27
size: .
D: .
J: TRBJ2-3
CDR3: CASSLAGLRPDTQYF
DNA: TGTGCCAGCAGTTTGGCGGGACTTCGCCCGGATACGCAGTATTTT

V: TRBV30
size: .
D: TRBD2
J: TRBJ2-1
CDR3: CAWSVSLAGGVYEQFF
DNA: TGTGCCTGGAGTGTATCGCTAGCGGGGGGGGTCTATGAGCAGTTCTTC

V: TRBV18
size: .
D: .
J: TRBJ1-5
CDR3: CASSGENSNQPQHF
DNA: TGTGCCAGCTCAGGGGAGAATAGCAATCAGCCCCAGCATTTT

V: TRBV19
size: .
D: TRBD1
J: TRBJ1-3
CDR3: CASRDRRSGNTIYF
DNA: TGTGCCAGTAGGGACAGGCGCTCTGGAAACACCATATATTTT

V: TRBV4-1
size: .
D: .
J: TRBJ1-3
CDR3: CASSPNFAQGSGNTIYF
DNA: TGCGCCAGCAGCCCCAATTTTGCCCAGGGCTCTGGAAACACCATATATTTT

V: TRBV19
size: .
D: .
J: TRBJ1-1
CDR3: CASSLEGRSTEAFF
DNA: TGTGCCAGTAGTCTCGAAGGGAGAAGCACTGAAGCTTTCTTT

V: TRBV5-8
size: .
D: TRBD2
J: TRBJ2-1
CDR3: CASGRGGGGGSSYNEQFF
DNA: TGTGCCAGCGGTCGCGGAGGTGGCGGGGGGAGCTCCTACAATGAGCAGTTCTTC

V: TRBV4-1
size: .
D: TRBD1
J: TRBJ2-7
CDR3: CASSQEQGRNYEQYF
DNA: TGCGCCAGCAGCCAAGAACAGGGGCGAAACTACGAGCAGTACTTC

V: TRBV6-5
size: once
D: TRBD1
J: TRBJ1-3
CDR3: CASILQGASGNTIYF
DNA: TGTGCCAGCATCCTCCAGGGGGCTTCCGGAAACACCATATATTTT

V: TRBV5-1
size: .
D: .
J: TRBJ2-7
CDR3: CASSRGGSRTPYEQYF
DNA: TGCGCCAGCAGCCGTGGGGGCAGCCGAACTCCCTACGAGCAGTACTTC

V: TRBV5-1
size: .
D: .
J: TRBJ1-2
CDR3: CASAGTSYGYTF
DNA: TGCGCCAGCGCCGGGACTTCCTATGGCTACACCTTC

V: TRBV9
size: once
D: .
J: TRBJ1-1
CDR3: CASSSQGEAFF
DNA: TGTGCCAGCAGCTCCCAGGGGGAAGCTTTCTTT

V: TRBV2
size: .
D: .
J: TRBJ1-1
CDR3: CASSGIGGTEAFF
DNA: TGTGCCAGCAGTGGTATTGGAGGCACTGAAGCTTTCTTT

V: TRBV29-1
size: .
D: .
J: TRBJ2-7
CDR3: CSVTLPTGTYEQYF
DNA: TGCAGCGTGACTTTACCCACAGGGACCTACGAGCAGTACTTC

V: TRBV12-3/TRBV12-4
size: .
D: .
J: TRBJ1-4
CDR3: CASSLATEEKLFF
DNA: TGTGCCAGCAGTTTAGCGACAGAAGAAAAACTGTTTTTT

V: TRBV5-1
size: .
D: TRBD2
J: TRBJ2-2
CDR3: CASSPRVVGLAGFTGELFF
DNA: TGCGCCAGCAGCCCGCGGGTTGTAGGACTAGCGGGATTCACCGGGGAGCTGTTTTTT

V: TRBV28
size: .
D: TRBD1
J: TRBJ1-4
CDR3: CASSPRTGGEKLFF
DNA: TGTGCCAGCAGTCCTCGGACAGGGGGAGAAAAACTGTTTTTT

V: TRBV7-9
size: few
D: .
J: TRBJ1-4
CDR3: CASSRYLNSEKLFF
DNA: TGTGCCAGCAGCCGGTATTTGAATAGTGAAAAACTGTTTTTT

V: TRBV7-2
size: .
D: TRBD1
J: TRBJ1-1
CDR3: CASSPRTGNTEAFF
DNA: TGTGCCAGCAGCCCGCGGACAGGGAACACTGAAGCTTTCTTT

V: TRBV5-1
size: .
D: .
J: TRBJ1-6
CDR3: CASSLAGGGGSPLHF
DNA: TGCGCCAGCAGCTTGGCCGGGGGTGGCGGTTCACCCCTCCACTTT

V: TRBV6-5
size: .
D: TRBD2
J: TRBJ2-3
CDR3: CASSYLGSGVVEYF
DNA: TGTGCCAGCAGTTACCTTGGTAGCGGGGTTGTGGAGTATTTT

V: TRBV6-6
size: .
D: TRBD1
J: TRBJ2-1
CDR3: CASSHNRDRGFF
DNA: TGTGCCAGCAGTCACAACCGGGACAGGGGGTTCTTC

V: TRBV4-2
size: .
D: TRBD2
J: TRBJ2-3
CDR3: CASSFSGVSGDTQYF
DNA: TGTGCCAGCAGCTTCAGCGGGGTTTCGGGGGATACGCAGTATTTT

V: TRBV7-6
size: .
D: .
J: TRBJ2-7
CDR3: CASSLAADRAGYEQYF
DNA: TGTGCCAGCAGCTTAGCCGCCGATCGAGCAGGTTACGAGCAGTACTTC

V: TRBV6-4
size: .
D: .
J: TRBJ2-5
CDR3: CASSDSISGPQYF
DNA: TGTGCCAGCAGTGACTCGATCTCGGGTCCCCAGTACTTC

V: TRBV5-6
size: once
D: .
J: TRBJ1-1
CDR3: CASSSPVEAFF
DNA: TGTGCCAGCAGCTCCCCGGTTGAAGCTTTCTTT

V: TRBV15
size: .
D: TRBD1
J: TRBJ2-7
CDR3: CATSRDLMGQGSYEQYF
DNA: TGTGCCACCAGCAGAGATCTAATGGGACAGGGATCCTACGAGCAGTACTTC

V: TRBV30
size: once
D: TRBD1
J: TRBJ1-5
CDR3: CAWSVDRDQPQHF
DNA: TGTGCCTGGAGTGTCGACAGGGACCAGCCCCAGCATTTT

V: TRBV11-2
size: .
D: TRBD1
J: TRBJ1-1
CDR3: CASSSPLGQGKVEAFF
DNA: TGTGCCAGCAGCTCCCCCCTCGGACAGGGCAAGGTTGAAGCTTTCTTT

V: TRBV11-2
size: .
D: .
J: TRBJ2-2
CDR3: CASSKDSANTGELFF
DNA: TGTGCCAGCAGCAAGGACAGTGCGAACACCGGGGAGCTGTTTTTT

V: TRBV7-6
size: many
D: TRBD2
J: TRBJ2-1
CDR3: CASSPAGGLGNEQFF
DNA: TGTGCCAGCAGCCCAGCGGGGGGTTTGGGCAATGAGCAGTTCTTC